The sequence of this T cell receptor (beta chain) was determined in a study of CD8 T cells in ankylosing spondylitis. TCRdb re-called the 5' RACE reads through MiXCR, storing one row per CDR3 protein. The sample gives 200,000 to 300,000 distinct CDR3 sequences, approximately 8.4% of which show up once; 4% to 5% is in the top ten. There are many counts of this clonotype. Its antigen is undetermined. Germline loops: CDR1 SGHVS, CDR2 FQNEAQ. Trimming took 2 bases from V and 6 from J, leaving 6 bases between them. The CDR3 sequence is 12 residues long. Overall study findings and caveats: Apparently characteristic of ankylosing spondylitis blood was a TCR beta motif (about eight highly homologous variants).

The receptor comes from a female donor with ankylosing spondylitis or in good health (not recorded which). The material sequenced was blood, either unsorted or a sorted T cell fraction (not recorded which). V usage is TRBV7-8 and J usage is TRBJ2-3; D is unclear. In nucleotides, the CDR3 is TGTGCCAGCAGCTTATGGTCCGATACGCAGTATTTT. Encoded protein: CASSLWSDTQYF.